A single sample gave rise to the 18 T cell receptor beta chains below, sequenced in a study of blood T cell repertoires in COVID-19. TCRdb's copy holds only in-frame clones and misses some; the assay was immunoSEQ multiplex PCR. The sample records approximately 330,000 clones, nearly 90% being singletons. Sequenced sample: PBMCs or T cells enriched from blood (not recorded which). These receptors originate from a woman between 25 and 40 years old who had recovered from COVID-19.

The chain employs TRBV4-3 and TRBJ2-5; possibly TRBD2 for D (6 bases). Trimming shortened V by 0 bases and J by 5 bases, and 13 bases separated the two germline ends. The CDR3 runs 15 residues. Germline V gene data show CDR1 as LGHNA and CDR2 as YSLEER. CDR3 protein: CASSQDLGGGETQYF. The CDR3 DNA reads TGCGCCAGCAGCCAAGATCTCGGGGGAGGCGAGACCCAGTACTTC.

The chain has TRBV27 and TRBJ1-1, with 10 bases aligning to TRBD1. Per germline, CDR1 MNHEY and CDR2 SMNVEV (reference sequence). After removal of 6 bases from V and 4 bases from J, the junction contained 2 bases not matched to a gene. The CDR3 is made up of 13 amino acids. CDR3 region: CASRRTGGTEAFF. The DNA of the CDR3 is TGTGCCAGCAGACGGACAGGGGGCACTGAAGCTTTCTTT.

The CDR3 sequence is CASSAGQGRNTEAFF. The CDR3 DNA reads TGTGCCAGCAGCGCGGGACAGGGCCGGAACACTGAAGCTTTCTTT. The chain is built from TRBV13 and TRBJ1-1; the match to TRBD1 covers 9 bases. This CDR3 comprises 15 residues. J gave up 1 base and V 5 bases, and 5 bases lay outside the gene matches. Germline loops: CDR1 PRHDT, CDR2 FYEKMQ (reference sequence).

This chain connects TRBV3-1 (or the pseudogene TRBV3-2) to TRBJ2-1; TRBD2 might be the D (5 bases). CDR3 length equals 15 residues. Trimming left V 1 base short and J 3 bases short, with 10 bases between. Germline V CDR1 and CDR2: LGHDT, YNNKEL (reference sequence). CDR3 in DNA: TGTGCCAGCAGCCAAGGCCTAGCTAGCTACAATGAGCAGTTCTTC. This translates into CASSQGLASYNEQFF.

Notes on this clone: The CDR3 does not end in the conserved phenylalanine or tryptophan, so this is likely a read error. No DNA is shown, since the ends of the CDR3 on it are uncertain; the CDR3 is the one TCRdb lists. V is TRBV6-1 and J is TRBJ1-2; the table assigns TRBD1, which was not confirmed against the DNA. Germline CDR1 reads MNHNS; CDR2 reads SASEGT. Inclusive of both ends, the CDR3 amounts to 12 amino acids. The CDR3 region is CASSEFFDGHPY.

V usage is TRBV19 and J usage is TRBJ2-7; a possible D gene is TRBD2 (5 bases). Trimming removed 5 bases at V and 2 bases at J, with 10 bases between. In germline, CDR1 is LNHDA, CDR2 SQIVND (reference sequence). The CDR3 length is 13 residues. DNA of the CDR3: TGTGCCAGTAGTCGCTTACTAGCCTACGAGCAGTACTTC. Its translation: CASSRLLAYEQYF.

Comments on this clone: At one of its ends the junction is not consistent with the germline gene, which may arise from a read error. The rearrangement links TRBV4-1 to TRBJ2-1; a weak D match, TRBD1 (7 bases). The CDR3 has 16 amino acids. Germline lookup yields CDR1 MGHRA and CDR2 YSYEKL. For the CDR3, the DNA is TGCGCCCGCAGCCCCCAGGGGGGAGCGACCTACAATGAGCAGTTCTTC. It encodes CARSPQGGATYNEQFF.

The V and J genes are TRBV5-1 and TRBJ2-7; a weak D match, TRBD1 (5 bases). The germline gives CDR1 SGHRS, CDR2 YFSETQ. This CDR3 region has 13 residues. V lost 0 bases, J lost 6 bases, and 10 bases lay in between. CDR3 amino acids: CASSLASGFEQYF. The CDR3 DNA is TGCGCCAGCAGCTTGGCTTCAGGGTTCGAGCAGTACTTC.

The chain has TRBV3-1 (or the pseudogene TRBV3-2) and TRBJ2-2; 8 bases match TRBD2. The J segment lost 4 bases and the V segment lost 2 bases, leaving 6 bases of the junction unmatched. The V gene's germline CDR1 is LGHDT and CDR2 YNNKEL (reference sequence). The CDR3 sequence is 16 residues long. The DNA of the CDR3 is TGTGCCAGCAGCCAACGAGCGGGAGTATCCACCGGGGAGCTGTTTTTT. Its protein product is CASSQRAGVSTGELFF.

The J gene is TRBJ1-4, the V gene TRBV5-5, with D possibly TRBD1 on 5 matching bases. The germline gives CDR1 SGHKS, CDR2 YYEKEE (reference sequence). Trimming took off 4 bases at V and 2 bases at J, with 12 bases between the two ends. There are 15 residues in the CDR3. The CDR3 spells CASSIRQLTNEKLFF. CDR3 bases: TGTGCCAGCAGCATACGACAGCTCACTAATGAAAAACTGTTTTTT.

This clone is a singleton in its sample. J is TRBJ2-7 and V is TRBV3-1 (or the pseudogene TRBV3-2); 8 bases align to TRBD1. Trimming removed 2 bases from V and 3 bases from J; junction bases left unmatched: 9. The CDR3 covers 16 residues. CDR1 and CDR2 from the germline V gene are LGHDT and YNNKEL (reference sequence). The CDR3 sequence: CASSQFPGQVYYEQYF. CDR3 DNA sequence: TGTGCCAGCAGCCAATTTCCGGGACAGGTGTACTACGAGCAGTACTTC.

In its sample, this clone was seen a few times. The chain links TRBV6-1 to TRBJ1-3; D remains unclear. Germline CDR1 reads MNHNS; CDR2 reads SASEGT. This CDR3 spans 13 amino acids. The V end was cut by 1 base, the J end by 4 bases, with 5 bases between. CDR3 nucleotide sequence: TGTGCCAGCAGTGAAGTTCTAGGAAACACCATATATTTT. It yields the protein CASSEVLGNTIYF.

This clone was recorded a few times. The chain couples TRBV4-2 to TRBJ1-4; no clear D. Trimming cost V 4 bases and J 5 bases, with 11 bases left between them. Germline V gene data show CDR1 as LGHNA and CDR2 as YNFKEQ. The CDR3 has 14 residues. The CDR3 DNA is TGTGCCAGCAGCCTGGGCAGCCGGAATGAAAAACTGTTTTTT. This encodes CASSLGSRNEKLFF.

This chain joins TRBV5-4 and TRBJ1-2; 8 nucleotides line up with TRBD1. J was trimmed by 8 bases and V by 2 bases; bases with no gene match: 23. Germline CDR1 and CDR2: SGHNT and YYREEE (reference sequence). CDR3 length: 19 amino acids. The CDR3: CASSLGAPGQGASYRGYTF. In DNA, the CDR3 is TGTGCCAGCAGCTTAGGCGCCCCGGGGCAGGGGGCCTCCTACAGAGGCTACACCTTC.

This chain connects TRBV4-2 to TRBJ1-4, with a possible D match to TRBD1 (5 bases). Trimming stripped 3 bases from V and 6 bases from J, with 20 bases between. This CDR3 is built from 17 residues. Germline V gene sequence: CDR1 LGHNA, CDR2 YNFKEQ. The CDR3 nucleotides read TGTGCCAGCAGCCAGGAACCTCGGACATCTCTGGATGAAAAACTGTTTTTT. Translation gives CASSQEPRTSLDEKLFF.

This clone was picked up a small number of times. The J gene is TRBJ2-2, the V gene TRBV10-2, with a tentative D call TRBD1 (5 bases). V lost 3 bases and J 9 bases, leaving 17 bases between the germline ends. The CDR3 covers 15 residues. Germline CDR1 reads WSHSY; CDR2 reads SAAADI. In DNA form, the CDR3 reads TGCGCCAGCAGTGATGGGGCTGGGTTAGATCGGGAGCTGTTTTTT. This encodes CASSDGAGLDRELFF.

The CDR3 here is CASSQTGGAYGYTF. The DNA for the CDR3 is TGTGCCAGCAGCCAGACAGGGGGCGCCTATGGCTACACCTTC. The chain couples TRBV7-2 to TRBJ1-2; 10 bases match TRBD1. Germline CDR1 and CDR2: SGHTA and FQGNSA. V was pared by 5 bases and J by 4 bases, with 4 bases of the junction left unmatched. The CDR3 runs to 14 residues.

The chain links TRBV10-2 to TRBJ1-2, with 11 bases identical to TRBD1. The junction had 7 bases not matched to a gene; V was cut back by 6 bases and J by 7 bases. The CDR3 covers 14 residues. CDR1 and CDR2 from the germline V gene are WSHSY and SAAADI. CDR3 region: CASSAGQGVAGYTF. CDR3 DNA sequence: TGCGCCAGCAGCGCGGGACAGGGGGTCGCTGGCTACACCTTC.